The sequence of this TCR beta chain was determined in a study of blood T cell repertoires in COVID-19 (dated by TCRdb to about 2020). About the study as a whole: Samples from collaborators originated in the United States, Italy and Spain and spanned both the acute and convalescent phases of COVID-19. The prospective study material was composed of cDNA or gDNA derived from T cells, B-cell-depleted T cells, or PBMCs. Subjects who had been exposed to COVID-19, were actively infected with it, or had recovered from it provided the deeply sampled blood TCRbeta repertoires that made up the dataset. A freely available public database, intended as a resource for researchers studying the immune response to SARS-CoV-2, is where the repertoires were released. The samples were drawn from two sources: the first 160 participants of the ongoing ImmuneRACE study, and fewer than 1,500 subjects contributed by 6 global collaborators. The sample metadata nearly always contained a de-identified subject ID, COVID-19 status, age in years and sex. Where available, HLA class I and class II types were taken from metadata supplied by the sample provider and were not determined by assay-based typing. Results and caveats for the whole study, not just this receptor: The quantity of clinical and demographic metadata differed by source and by participant and was supplied without curation.

Trimming accounts for 5 bases at V and 9 bases at J, while the number of junction bases matched to no gene is 9. CDR1 and CDR2 were assigned from the germline V gene as SGHAT and FQNNGV. There are 15 amino acids in the CDR3, from cysteine to phenylalanine inclusive. The read is trimmed to its CDR3 DNA, 45 bases read in frame from base 1. A remark on this clone: Its antigen has not been determined. No much larger clone exists at a distance of one base, and base qualities are not known.

Each collaborating institution followed its own protocols to collect whole blood in K2EDTA tubes. Collaborator samples were shipped for TCRbeta analysis as frozen whole blood, isolated PBMCs, or DNA extracted from either sample type. TCRbeta CDR3 regions were amplified from genomic DNA by means of the immunoSEQ Assay, a bias-controlled multiplex PCR. The published analysis was carried out like this. The number of nucleated cells in each sample was estimated by amplification of reference gene primers within the assay. Sequence reads were collapsed and filtered to measure the absolute abundance of every unique TCRbeta CDR3 rearrangement. For each sample, productive Simpson clonality was calculated as the square root of Simpson's diversity index across productive rearrangements. TCRdb retrieved this table from immuneACCESS and kept in-frame rearrangements only. Not all clones are present; in checked studies, unresolved V genes account for under half, and no reason is known for the remainder. V and J calls and clone size come straight from that table; D and trimming were deduced from the DNA. For this sample the table gives roughly 230,000 clones, of which 70% to 90% were detected only once. The top ten clonotypes cover more than 0.55% of the sample.

The clonotype originates from a human donor in a cohort sampled during active COVID-19. The sample consisted of peripheral blood. The chain links TRBV11-2 with TRBJ1-6; the central 8 bases match TRBD1. The nucleotide sequence is TGTGCCAGCAGCCCCCGACAGGGGAGGTTTTCACCCCTCCACTTT. Translation gives CASSPRQGRFSPLHF. Reference TRBV11-2 and TRBJ1-6 genes cover what lies past the CDR3, so the full variable domain is EAGVAQSPRYKIIEKRQSVAFWCNPISGHATLYWYQQILGQGPKLLIQFQNNGVVDDSQLPKDRFSAERLKGVDSTLKIQPAKLEDSAVYLCASSPRQGRFSPLHFGNGTRLTVT.